The 17 T cell receptor beta chains in this list originate from one sample, sequenced in a study of Graves' ophthalmopathy and Graves' hyperthyroidism. Amplified TCR beta CDR3 regions were obtained using RNA transcripts as template. Second-round multiplex PCR followed a first-round RT-PCR using HTBI primers. MiXCR was run by TCRdb on the multiplex PCR reads, yielding one entry per CDR3 protein. The data contain about 150,000 distinct CDR3 sequences, 30% to 45% of them singletons. What was sequenced was peripheral blood. The receptors derive from a woman aged 40 to 50 with Graves' ophthalmopathy.

This clonotype was observed at least ten times. CDR3 DNA sequence: TGTGCCAGCAGAGAGGCCGGACAGACAATGAACACTGAAGCTTTCTTT. Protein sequence: CASREAGQTMNTEAFF. The chain links TRBV12-3 or TRBV12-4 to TRBJ1-1, with D maybe TRBD1 (6 bases). With 6 bases removed from V and 0 bases from J, the gap between germline ends came to 17 bases. CDR3 length: 16 residues.

At least ten counts were recorded for this clonotype. This chain links TRBV5-1 with TRBJ2-7; D not certain. CDR1 is SGHRS and CDR2 is YFSETQ in the germline V gene. The CDR3 totals 15 residues. Trimming stripped 0 bases from V and 1 base from J, with 11 bases between. The CDR3 sequence: CASSLEGKRSYEQYF. CDR3 coding DNA: TGCGCCAGCAGCTTGGAAGGGAAGAGGTCCTACGAGCAGTACTTC.

The chain is built from TRBV10-3 and TRBJ2-7; D call uncertain. V was cut by 8 bases and J by 3 bases, with 14 bases left in between. The CDR3 contains 13 residues. Germline CDR1 and CDR2: ENHRY and SYGVKD. CDR3: CAILINIGYEQYF. In nucleotides, the CDR3 is TGTGCCATCCTTATTAATATAGGCTACGAGCAGTACTTC.

The genes are TRBV6-1 and TRBJ1-2; D is perhaps TRBD1 (5 bases). From germline, CDR1 is MNHNS and CDR2 SASEGT. Trimming took 7 bases from V and 2 from J, leaving 14 bases between them. CDR3 length: 14 amino acids. The CDR3, as DNA: TGTGCCAGCACCGGGACCTCTAAGAACTATGGCTACACCTTC. It yields the protein CASTGTSKNYGYTF.

This rearrangement joins TRBV12-3 or TRBV12-4 to TRBJ2-1, with TRBD1 matching over 8 bases. CDR3 size: 13 residues. The V gene end was trimmed by 8 bases and the J gene end by 5 bases; junction bases not matched to a gene: 5. The CDR3 loop reads CASRDRNNNEQFF. The CDR3 DNA reads as TGTGCCAGCCGGGACAGGAATAACAATGAGCAGTTCTTC.

The chain recombines TRBV7-9 with TRBJ2-5; 11 bases are a match to TRBD1. The germline V gene encodes CDR1 SEHNR and CDR2 FQNEAQ (reference sequence). V lost 4 bases and J lost 4; bases outside the gene matches: 2. The CDR3 sequence is 14 residues long. Written as DNA, the CDR3 is TGTGCCAGCAGCTGGGGGACAGGGGGAGAGACCCAGTACTTC. It codes for CASSWGTGGETQYF.

The rearrangement uses TRBV7-2 and TRBJ2-7; no clear D gene. Trimming removed 5 bases from V and 0 bases from J, with 11 bases in between. The CDR3 length is 14 residues. Germline CDR1 reads SGHTA; CDR2 reads FQGNSA. The CDR3 region is CASSPTQGSYEQYF. The CDR3 DNA sequence: TGTGCCAGCAGCCCGACACAAGGCTCCTACGAGCAGTACTTC.

This clonotype was picked up a small number of times. The genes are TRBV10-2 and TRBJ2-7; D remains unclear. With 0 bases removed from V and 4 bases from J, the gap between germline ends came to 4 bases. In germline, CDR1 is WSHSY, CDR2 SAAADI. The CDR3 is 12 residues long. CDR3: CASSESGYEQYF. The CDR3, as DNA: TGCGCCAGCAGTGAGTCTGGGTACGAGCAGTACTTC.

The V gene is TRBV7-2, the J gene TRBJ1-2; TRBD1 matches 7 bases. Trimming removed 5 bases from V and 3 bases from J; junction bases left unmatched: 6. CDR1 is SGHTA, CDR2 FQGNSA, per germline. The CDR3 is 14 residues long. As DNA, the CDR3 is TGTGCCAGCAGCCCACGGCAGGGGGACTATGGCTACACCTTC. Protein product: CASSPRQGDYGYTF.

This clonotype was detected many times. The rearrangement uses TRBV6-2 or TRBV6-3 and TRBJ2-5; 7 nucleotides match TRBD1. V lost 6 bases to trimming and J lost 2 bases; unmatched junction nucleotides: 9. The CDR3 runs 15 residues. Germline CDR1 and CDR2: MNHEY and SVGEGT. DNA of the CDR3: TGTGCCAGCAGACCCCAGACAGGGCCACAAGAGACCCAGTACTTC. This translates into CASRPQTGPQETQYF.

This clonotype has a count of ten or more. V is TRBV11-2 and J is TRBJ1-5; possibly TRBD1 for D (5 bases). V dropped 6 bases and J dropped 0 bases, with 18 bases sitting between them. This CDR3 has 17 amino acids. In germline, CDR1 is SGHAT, CDR2 FQNNGV. In DNA form, the CDR3 reads TGTGCCAGCAGTCTTGGAGGTGGAGGGGATAGCAATCAGCCCCAGCATTTT. This encodes CASSLGGGGDSNQPQHF.

This clonotype was observed at least ten times. J is TRBJ1-2 and V is TRBV12-3 or TRBV12-4; the D is unclear. The CDR3 totals 13 residues. Trimming left V 6 bases short and J 8 bases short, with 16 bases between. CDR3 sequence: CASRMTAIGGYTF. The CDR3 DNA is TGTGCCAGCAGAATGACGGCTATCGGGGGCTACACCTTC.

This clonotype was recorded at least ten times. The chain recombines TRBV3-1 with TRBJ1-1, with 7 bases fitting TRBD1. This CDR3 spans 17 amino acids. V dropped 3 bases and J dropped 0; count of bases not matched to a gene: 10. Germline V gene data show CDR1 as LGHDT and CDR2 as YNNKEL (reference sequence). The CDR3 nucleotides read TGTGCCAGCAGCCACCGGACAGGAGGGTACATGAACACTGAAGCTTTCTTT. This sequence encodes CASSHRTGGYMNTEAFF. Based on the CDR3 plus reference TRBV3-1 and TRBJ1-1, the full variable domain is DTAVSQTPKYLVTQMGNDKSIKCEQNLGHDTMYWYKQDSKKFLKIMFSYNNKELIINETVPNRFSPKSPDKAHLNLHINSLELGDSAVYFCASSHRTGGYMNTEAFFGQGTRLTVV.

This clonotype was recorded many times. The chain couples TRBV27 to TRBJ2-7; tentatively, D is TRBD1 (6 bases). The CDR3 covers 15 residues. Germline V gives CDR1 MNHEY, CDR2 SMNVEV (reference sequence). V was trimmed by 5 bases and J by 2 bases, leaving 16 bases between them. CDR3 coding DNA: TGTGCCAGCAGTAAACGGACAGTGCCCCCCTACGAGCAGTACTTC. It yields the protein CASSKRTVPPYEQYF.

This clonotype was found many times. CDR3 nucleotides: TGTGCCAGCAGCTTAACTGCGACTAGCAGGTCCTACGAGCAGTACTTC. It yields the protein CASSLTATSRSYEQYF. This chain joins TRBV7-3 and TRBJ2-7, with 7 bases that match TRBD2. Per germline, CDR1 SGHTA and CDR2 FQGTGA. The CDR3 totals 16 residues. With V trimmed by 0 bases and J by 1 base, 6 bases remained unmatched.

This clonotype was recorded many times. The chain recombines TRBV5-1 with TRBJ2-4; the D gene is possibly TRBD1 (5 bases). CDR3 length: 17 amino acids. Trimming took 0 bases from V and 0 from J, leaving 13 bases between them. Germline lookup yields CDR1 SGHRS and CDR2 YFSETQ. This CDR3 is CASSLGQGVLAKNIQYF. CDR3 nucleotides: TGCGCCAGCAGCTTGGGGCAGGGCGTTCTAGCCAAAAACATTCAGTACTTC.

The chain links TRBV7-2 to TRBJ2-5; D possibly corresponds to TRBD1 (5 bases). The V gene lost 5 bases and the J gene lost 7 bases, with 17 bases spanning the gap. Per the germline V gene, CDR1 is SGHTA and CDR2 is FQGNSA. The CDR3 spans 14 residues. Here the CDR3 DNA reads TGTGCCAGCAGCGCCTACCGGTGGGGCGGGACCCAGTACTTC. Its translation: CASSAYRWGGTQYF.